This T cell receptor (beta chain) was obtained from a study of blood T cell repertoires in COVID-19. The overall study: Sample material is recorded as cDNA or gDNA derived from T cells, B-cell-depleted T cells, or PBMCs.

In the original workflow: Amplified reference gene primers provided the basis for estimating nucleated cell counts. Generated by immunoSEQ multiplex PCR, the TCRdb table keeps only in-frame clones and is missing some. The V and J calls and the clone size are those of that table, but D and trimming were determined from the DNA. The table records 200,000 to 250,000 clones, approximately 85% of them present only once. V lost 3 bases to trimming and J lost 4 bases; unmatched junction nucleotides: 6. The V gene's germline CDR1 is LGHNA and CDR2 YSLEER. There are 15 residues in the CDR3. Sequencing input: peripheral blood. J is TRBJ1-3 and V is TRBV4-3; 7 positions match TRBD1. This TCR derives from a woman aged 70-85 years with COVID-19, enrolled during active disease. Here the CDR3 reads CASSHSTGSGNTIYF. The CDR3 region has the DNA TGCGCCAGCAGCCACTCGACAGGGTCCGGAAACACCATATATTTT.